Listed here are 15 T cell receptor beta chains from one sample, sequenced in a study of Graves' ophthalmopathy and Graves' hyperthyroidism. Amplification of TCR beta CDR3 regions used RNA transcripts. HTBI-primed first-round RT-PCR preceded second-round multiplex PCR. TCRdb reprocessed the multiplex PCR reads via MiXCR and lists one record per CDR3 protein. The sample lists approximately 160,000 distinct CDR3 sequences; just under 40% were seen once. The sequencing input was peripheral blood. These receptors all come from a man aged 25-45 years with Graves' ophthalmopathy.

This clonotype has a single count. The chain recombines TRBV3-1 with TRBJ2-2; 8 bases fit TRBD2. CDR3 length: 15 residues. V gave up 5 bases and J gave up 5 bases; unmatched junction bases: 7. Germline-derived CDR1 and CDR2 are LGHDT and YNNKEL (reference sequence). The CDR3 sequence is CASSYGGARTGELFF. The CDR3 bases are TGTGCCAGCAGCTACGGGGGGGCGCGGACCGGGGAGCTGTTTTTT.

The table lists this clonotype with many counts. The chain recombines TRBV14 with TRBJ1-6; D unresolved. Between the trimmed V and J ends, which lost 1 base and 10 bases, there was a span of 17 bases. Germline V gene lookup returns CDR1 SGHDN and CDR2 FVKESK. The CDR3 length is 16 residues. The CDR3: CASSQGKPGIRSPLHF. The CDR3 DNA reads TGTGCCAGCAGCCAAGGGAAGCCGGGAATTCGGTCACCCCTCCACTTT.

The rearrangement links TRBV6-2 or TRBV6-3 to TRBJ2-5; 7 bases are a match to TRBD2. Germline V lookup: CDR1 MNHEY, CDR2 SVGEGT. CDR3 length: 13 residues. Germline trimming cut 7 bases from V and 3 bases from J; bases unmatched to any gene: 5. The CDR3 region has the DNA TGTGCCAGCACCCGGACTAGGAAAGAGACCCAGTACTTC. Its translation is CASTRTRKETQYF.

This clonotype appeared many times. The chain recombines TRBV15 with TRBJ1-5; D is ambiguous. V was trimmed by 0 bases and J by 6 bases, leaving 6 bases between them. CDR3 length: 13 amino acids. CDR1 is LNHNV, CDR2 YYDKDF, per germline (reference sequence). CDR3 bases: TGTGCCACCAGCAGAGATCTCGTTCAGCCCCAGCATTTT. It codes for CATSRDLVQPQHF. The whole variable domain, filled in from reference TRBV15 and TRBJ1-5, reads DAMVIQNPRYQVTQFGKPVTLSCSQTLNHNVMYWYQQKSSQAPKLLFHYYDKDFNNEADTPDNFQSRRPNTSFCFLDIRSPGLGDTAMYLCATSRDLVQPQHFGDGTRLSIL.

This clonotype has at least ten counts. CDR3 region: CSYYLWQGQETQYF. The CDR3 DNA reads TGCAGCTATTACCTTTGGCAGGGGCAAGAGACCCAGTACTTC. The genes are TRBV29-1 and TRBJ2-5, with D possibly matching TRBD1 (6 bases). The CDR3 has 14 residues. The ends were cut back, 8 bases at V and 2 bases at J, with 18 bases in the middle. Germline assignment: CDR1 SQVTM and CDR2 ANQGSEA.

This clonotype was observed a handful of times. This chain joins TRBV6-2 or TRBV6-3 and TRBJ2-7, with 10 bases fitting TRBD2. The V gene's germline CDR1 is MNHEY and CDR2 SVGEGT. After removal of 8 bases from V and 2 bases from J, the junction contained 3 bases not matched to a gene. The CDR3 runs to 13 residues. The CDR3 region is CASSAGGPYEQYF. The CDR3, as DNA: TGTGCCAGCTCAGCGGGAGGGCCCTACGAGCAGTACTTC.

The sample holds many counts of this clonotype. The chain has TRBV10-3 and TRBJ1-6; 10 bases agree with TRBD1. Germline V gene sequence: CDR1 ENHRY, CDR2 SYGVKD. CDR3 size: 16 residues. The trim removed 6 bases at V and 7 bases at J, leaving 9 bases unmatched. The CDR3 DNA reads TGTGCCATCAGCAGAGACAGGGGGCGCGGGAATTCACCCCTCCACTTT. Its protein product is CAISRDRGRGNSPLHF.

This clonotype was detected many times. The rearrangement joins TRBV6-2 or TRBV6-3 to TRBJ1-2; 8 positions match TRBD1. Germline V gene sequence: CDR1 MNHEY, CDR2 SVGEGT. The CDR3 loop spans 13 amino acids. With 6 bases clipped from V and 4 bases from J, the junction kept 4 bases outside the gene matches. In DNA form, the CDR3 reads TGTGCCAGCAGGCTGGGACAGGCCTATGGCTACACCTTC. Translated, it gives CASRLGQAYGYTF.

By sample fraction, this clonotype is medium-sized. The chain recombines TRBV6-5 with TRBJ2-2; 8 positions match TRBD1. Germline V gives CDR1 MNHEY, CDR2 SVGAGI. The ends lost 10 bases at V and 4 bases at J; junction bases unmatched: 8. The CDR3 has 14 residues. The CDR3, as DNA: TGTGCCATAACGACAGGGGTGCTCACCGGGGAGCTGTTTTTT. This translates into CAITTGVLTGELFF.

This clonotype was counted many times. The J gene is TRBJ2-3, the V gene TRBV6-2 or TRBV6-3, with TRBD2 matching over 7 bases. The CDR3 is 14 amino acids. V shed 6 bases, J shed 2 bases, and the junction held 5 bases outside the gene matches. Germline assignment: CDR1 MNHEY and CDR2 SVGEGT. The CDR3 loop reads CASSFGRPTDTQYF. The CDR3 coding sequence is TGTGCCAGCAGCTTCGGGAGGCCCACAGATACGCAGTATTTT.

The rearrangement links TRBV28 to TRBJ2-7; 9 bases match TRBD2. Germline V gene lookup returns CDR1 MDHEN and CDR2 SYDVKM. The CDR3 has 14 amino acids. J was trimmed by 7 bases and V by 5 bases; bases with no gene match: 9. CDR3 sequence: CASSVSGSLSEQYF. The DNA of the CDR3 is TGTGCCAGCAGTGTTAGCGGGAGTTTAAGTGAGCAGTACTTC.

The chain links TRBV27 to TRBJ2-7; D unresolved. Germline V CDR1 and CDR2: MNHEY, SMNVEV (reference sequence). V lost 3 bases and J lost 3, with 9 bases in between. The CDR3 loop spans 13 amino acids. The CDR3 sequence: CASSFNSVYEQYF. CDR3 DNA: TGTGCCAGCAGTTTTAACAGCGTCTACGAGCAGTACTTC.

V and J are TRBV20-1 and TRBJ2-5; 11 bases are shared with TRBD2. CDR1 DFQATT and CDR2 SNEGSKA come from the germline V gene (reference sequence). The CDR3 covers 16 residues. The V segment lost 1 base and the J segment 6 bases; nucleotides outside the gene matches: 10. CDR3 coding DNA: TGCAGTGCTAGAGTCGGTGGTAGCGGGGGGGCAAAGACCCAGTACTTC. Protein product: CSARVGGSGGAKTQYF.

This clonotype was seen ten or more times. This chain links TRBV4-3 with TRBJ1-2; 9 nucleotides align to TRBD1. The CDR3 spans 14 residues. Losses at the gene ends were 7 bases for V and 7 bases for J; bases not matched to a gene: 10. Looked up from germline, CDR1 is LGHNA and CDR2 is YSLEER. In DNA form, the CDR3 reads TGCGCCAGCACCAATGCCGGGACAGGGACTGGCTACACCTTC. Translated: CASTNAGTGTGYTF.

This clonotype was detected a few times. The V gene is TRBV2, the J gene TRBJ2-4; 12 nucleotides line up with TRBD2. Germline V gives CDR1 SNHLY, CDR2 FYNNEI. V shed 5 bases and J 8 bases; nucleotides not matched to a gene: 7. This CDR3 is built from 15 residues. CDR3 sequence: CASSQGLAGWDIQYF. CDR3 in DNA: TGTGCCAGCAGTCAAGGACTAGCGGGGTGGGACATTCAGTACTTC.